This T cell receptor beta chain was observed in a study of blood T cell repertoires in COVID-19. Study background: Among Cohort 3 donors, those recovered had two negative PCRs, clearance, or symptom resolution. Both acute and convalescent COVID-19 samples were obtained from the United States, Italy and Spain.

Participants, 18 to 89 years old, spanned 25 or so US areas. Allocation to cohorts depended on clinical history reported by the participants. The CDR3 extends over 13 amino acids. From germline, CDR1 is MDHEN and CDR2 SYDVKM. The ends were cut back, 6 bases at V and 4 bases at J, with 12 bases in the middle. Sequencing was performed with immunoSEQ multiplex PCR; in TCRdb, only in-frame clones are kept and a portion is missing. The sample records approximately 250,000 clones, approximately 90% being singletons. Sample: PBMCs or T cells enriched from blood (not recorded which). The chain uses TRBV28 and TRBJ1-1, with D possibly being TRBD1 (6 bases). The receptor comes from a woman aged 60 to 75 in a cohort exposed to, infected with or recovered from COVID-19 (not recorded which). The DNA of the CDR3 is TGTGCCAGCAGCCGAACAGGGCTCACTGAAGCTTTCTTT. Translation gives CASSRTGLTEAFF.